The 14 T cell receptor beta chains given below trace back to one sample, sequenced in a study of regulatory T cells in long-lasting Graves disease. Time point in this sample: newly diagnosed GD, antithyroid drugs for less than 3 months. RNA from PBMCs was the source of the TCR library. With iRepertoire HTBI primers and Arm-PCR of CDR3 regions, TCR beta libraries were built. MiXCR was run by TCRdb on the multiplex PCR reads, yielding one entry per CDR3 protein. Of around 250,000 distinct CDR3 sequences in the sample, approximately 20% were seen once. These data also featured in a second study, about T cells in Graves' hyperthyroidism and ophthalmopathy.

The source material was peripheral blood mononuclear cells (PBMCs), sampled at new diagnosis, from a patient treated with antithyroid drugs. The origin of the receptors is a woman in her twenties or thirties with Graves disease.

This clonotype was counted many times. CDR3 region: CASSLGDSPNTEAFF. CDR3 coding DNA: TGTGCCAGCAGTTTAGGGGACAGTCCCAACACTGAAGCTTTCTTT. The chain carries TRBV12-3 or TRBV12-4 and TRBJ1-1; 7 bases agree with TRBD1. Trimming removed 1 base from V and 2 bases from J; junction bases left unmatched: 4. The CDR3 covers 15 residues.

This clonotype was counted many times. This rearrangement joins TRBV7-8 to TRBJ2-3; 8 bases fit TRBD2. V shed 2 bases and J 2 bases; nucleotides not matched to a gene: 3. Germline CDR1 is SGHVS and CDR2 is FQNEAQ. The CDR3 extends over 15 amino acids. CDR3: CASSLKRGPTDTQYF. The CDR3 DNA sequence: TGTGCCAGCAGCTTAAAGCGGGGGCCCACAGATACGCAGTATTTT.

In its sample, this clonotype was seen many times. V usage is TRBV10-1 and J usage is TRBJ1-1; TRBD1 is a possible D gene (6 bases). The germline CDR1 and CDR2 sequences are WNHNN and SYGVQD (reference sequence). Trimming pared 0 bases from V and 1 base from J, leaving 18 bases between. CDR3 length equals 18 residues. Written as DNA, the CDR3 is TGCGCCAGCAGTGAGTCGAGCTTGTTCGGACAGACGAACACTGAAGCTTTCTTT. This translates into CASSESSLFGQTNTEAFF.

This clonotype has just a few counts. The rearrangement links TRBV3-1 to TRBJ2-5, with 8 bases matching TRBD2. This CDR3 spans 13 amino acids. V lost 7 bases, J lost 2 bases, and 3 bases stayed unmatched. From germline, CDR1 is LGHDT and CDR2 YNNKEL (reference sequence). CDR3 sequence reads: CASKAGAQETQYF. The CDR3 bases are TGTGCCAGCAAAGCGGGGGCACAAGAGACCCAGTACTTC.

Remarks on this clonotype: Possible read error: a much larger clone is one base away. The CDR3 nucleotides are TGTGCCAGCAGAGCGGGAGGTTTGAACACTGAAGCTCTCTTT. Encoded protein: CASRAGGLNTEALF. The V call is TRBV6-1, the J call TRBJ1-1; D is unresolved. This CDR3 contains 14 residues. From germline, CDR1 is MNHNS and CDR2 SASEGT.

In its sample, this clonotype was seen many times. CDR3 sequence: CASSEKVPGELFF. The CDR3 bases are TGTGCCAGCAGTGAAAAGGTGCCCGGGGAGCTGTTTTTT. The J gene is TRBJ2-2, the V gene TRBV2; D call uncertain. The ends were cut back, 2 bases at V and 6 bases at J, with 7 bases in the middle. The CDR3 totals 13 residues. Germline values: CDR1 SNHLY, CDR2 FYNNEI.

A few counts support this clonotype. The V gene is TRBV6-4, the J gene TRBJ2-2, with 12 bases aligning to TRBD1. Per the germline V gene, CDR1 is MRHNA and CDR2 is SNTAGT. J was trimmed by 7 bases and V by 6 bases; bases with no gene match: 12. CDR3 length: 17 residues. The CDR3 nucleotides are TGTGCCAGCAGCCCCGGGACAGGGGGCGATTATGGCGGGGAGCTGTTTTTT. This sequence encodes CASSPGTGGDYGGELFF.

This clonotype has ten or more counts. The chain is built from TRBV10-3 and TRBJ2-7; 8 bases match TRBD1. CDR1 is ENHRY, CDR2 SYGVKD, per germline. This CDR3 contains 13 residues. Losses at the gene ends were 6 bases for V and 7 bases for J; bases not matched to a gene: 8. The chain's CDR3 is CAIRDRVTGEQYF. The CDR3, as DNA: TGTGCCATCAGGGACAGGGTAACCGGGGAGCAGTACTTC.

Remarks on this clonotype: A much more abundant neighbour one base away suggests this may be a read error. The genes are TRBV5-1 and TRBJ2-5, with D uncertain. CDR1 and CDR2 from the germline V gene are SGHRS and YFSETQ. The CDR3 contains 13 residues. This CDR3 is CASSLISQGTQYF. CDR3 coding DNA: TGCGCCAGCAGCTTGATCAGCCAAGGGACCCAGTACTTC.

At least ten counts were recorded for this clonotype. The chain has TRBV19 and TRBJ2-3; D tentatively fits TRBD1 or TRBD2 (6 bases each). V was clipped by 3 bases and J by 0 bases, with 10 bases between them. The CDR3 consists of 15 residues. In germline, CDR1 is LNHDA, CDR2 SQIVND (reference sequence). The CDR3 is CASSMGGESTDTQYF. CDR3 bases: TGTGCCAGTAGTATGGGGGGCGAAAGCACAGATACGCAGTATTTT. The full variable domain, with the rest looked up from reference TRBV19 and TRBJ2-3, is DGGITQSPKYLFRKEGQNVTLSCEQNLNHDAMYWYRQDPGQGLRLIYYSQIVNDFQKGDIAEGYSVSREKKESFPLTVTSAQKNPTAFYLCASSMGGESTDTQYFGPGTRLTVL.

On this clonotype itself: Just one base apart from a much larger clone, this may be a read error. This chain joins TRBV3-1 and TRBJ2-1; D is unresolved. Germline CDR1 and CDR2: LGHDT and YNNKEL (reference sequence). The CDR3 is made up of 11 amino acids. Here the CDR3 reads CASSLRIRTYF. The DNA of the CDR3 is TGTGCCAGCAGCCTCAGGATCAGGACCTACTTC.

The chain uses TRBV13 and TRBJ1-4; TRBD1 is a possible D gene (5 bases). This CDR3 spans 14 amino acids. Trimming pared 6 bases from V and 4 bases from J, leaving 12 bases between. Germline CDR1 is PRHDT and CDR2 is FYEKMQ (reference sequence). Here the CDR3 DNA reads TGTGCCAGCAGGAGGGAACAGGTTAATGAAAAACTGTTTTTT. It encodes CASRREQVNEKLFF.

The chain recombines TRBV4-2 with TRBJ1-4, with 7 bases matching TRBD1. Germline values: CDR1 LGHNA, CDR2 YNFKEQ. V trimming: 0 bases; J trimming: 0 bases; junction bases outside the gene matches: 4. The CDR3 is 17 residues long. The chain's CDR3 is CASSQEDRQATNEKLFF. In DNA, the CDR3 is TGTGCCAGCAGCCAAGAGGACAGGCAGGCAACTAATGAAAAACTGTTTTTT.

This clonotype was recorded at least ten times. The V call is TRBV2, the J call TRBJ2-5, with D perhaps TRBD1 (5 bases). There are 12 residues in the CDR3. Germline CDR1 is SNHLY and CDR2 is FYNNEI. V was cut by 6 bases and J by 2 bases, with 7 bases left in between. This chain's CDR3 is CASRTDQETQYF. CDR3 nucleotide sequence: TGTGCCAGCAGGACAGATCAAGAGACCCAGTACTTC.